The rows below give T cell receptor beta chains drawn from one sample of a study of CD8 T cells in ankylosing spondylitis. TCRdb analysed the 5' RACE reads with MiXCR anew, one entry per CDR3 protein. Of 200,000 to 250,000 distinct CDR3 sequences in the sample, around 10% were seen once. The sequencing input was blood, either unsorted or a sorted T cell fraction (not recorded which). Receptor source: a male donor with ankylosing spondylitis or in good health (not recorded which). The CDR3 runs from the conserved cysteine through the conserved F or W. D genes are given only for firm matches.

v_call	d_call	j_call	cdr3_aa
TRBV29-1	.	TRBJ1-1	CSGKNTEAFF
TRBV5-1	.	TRBJ1-2	CASSLAPGSQYGYTF
TRBV12-3/TRBV12-4	.	TRBJ2-1	CASSLAEEKQFF
TRBV7-6	.	TRBJ2-3	CASSPSAGLGTDTQYF
TRBV11-2	.	TRBJ1-2	CASSSLMAGLGYGYTF
TRBV29-1	TRBD2	TRBJ2-3	CSAGGNTDTQYF
TRBV12-3/TRBV12-4	.	TRBJ1-2	CASSWAGSMYGYTF
TRBV18	TRBD1	TRBJ1-2	CASSSDRNYGYTF
TRBV6-4	.	TRBJ1-5	CASSSGGKMPQHF
TRBV3-1	TRBD2	TRBJ2-7	CASSQDWRESHEQYF
TRBV12-3/TRBV12-4	.	TRBJ2-1	CASTSPGRRVIF
TRBV5-5	.	TRBJ2-7	CASSLVLGIGEQYF
TRBV11-2	.	TRBJ2-5	CASSLMGTKETQYF
TRBV6-1	.	TRBJ1-3	CASSEAAGNTIYF
TRBV11-2	TRBD1	TRBJ2-1	CASLRLQGAYNEQFF
TRBV28	.	TRBJ2-4	CASSLIAGPNIQYF
TRBV15	.	TRBJ2-5	CATSMGRGQETQYF
TRBV10-3	TRBD2	TRBJ2-7	CAISGAPGEGEQYF
TRBV5-6	.	TRBJ2-5	CASSFPTGETQYF
TRBV20-1	.	TRBJ1-1	CSARPRFTEAFF
TRBV5-1	.	TRBJ2-2	CASSAFGLQGGSGELFF
TRBV7-9	.	TRBJ1-6	CASSWDDSPLHF
TRBV29-1	.	TRBJ2-5	CSVEPGAQETQYF
TRBV10-3	.	TRBJ1-1	CATRYDRLNTEAFF
TRBV4-1	.	TRBJ1-1	CASSQEVSYTEAFF
TRBV7-2	TRBD2	TRBJ2-2	CASRGTSGAGTGELFF
TRBV4-1	.	TRBJ2-1	CASGAGLLSYNEQFF
TRBV2	.	TRBJ2-7	CASRSAYEQYF
TRBV4-1	.	TRBJ1-5	CASSQDSWQPNQPQHF
TRBV10-3	.	TRBJ2-7	CAISLGQIDEQYF
TRBV13	.	TRBJ2-7	CASSLGPASSYEQYF